This TCR beta chain came from a study of spatial heterogeneity in lung cancer. This clonotype is judged medium-sized. Its matching antigen is unknown. Per germline, CDR1 MDHEN and CDR2 SYDVKM. This CDR3 has 13 amino acids. The V gene end was trimmed by 2 bases and the J gene end by 2 bases; junction bases not matched to a gene: 0. Overall study results and limits: Tumors with more nonsynonymous mutations had more expanded intratumoral alpha and beta TCRs.

Carried by each TCR cDNA molecule was a unique molecular identifier. One entry per CDR3 protein results from TCRdb running MiXCR on the 5' RACE reads. The table has about 4,900 distinct CDR3 sequences, roughly 22% seen once; the top ten hold about 10%. Time point of the sample: sample taken at primary tumor resection. The specimen was lung tumor tissue, collected at surgery. This clonotype originated in a male donor with early-stage non-small cell lung cancer. This sequence joins TRBV28 and TRBJ2-7; 7 nucleotides line up with TRBD1. Written as DNA, the CDR3 is TGTGCCAGCAGTTTAAGGGGGCCCTACGAGCAGTACTTC. This sequence encodes CASSLRGPYEQYF.